Presented here are 8 T cell receptor beta chains from one specimen sequenced in a study. In TCRdb, the RT-PCR reads were re-called with MiXCR into one record per CDR3 protein. The sample lists 650,000 to 800,000 distinct CDR3 sequences, approximately 15% occurring once. Sequenced: memory CD4+ T cells from blood. All receptors come from a female donor in good health, serving as a healthy control.

The table lists this clonotype with many counts. At one end, the junction sequence differs from germline, possibly due to a read error. V is TRBV7-9 and J is TRBJ1-6; unclear D gene. This CDR3 is 14 amino acids long. Per germline, CDR1 SEHNR and CDR2 FQNEAQ (reference sequence). In nucleotides, the CDR3 is TGCGCCAGCAGCCTGGAAGGTTCGAATTCACCCCTCCACTTT. Protein sequence: CASSLEGSNSPLHF.

This clonotype was seen at least ten times. This chain joins TRBV6-6 and TRBJ2-1, with D possibly matching TRBD1 (5 bases). The CDR3 consists of 15 residues. Germline assignment: CDR1 MNHNY and CDR2 SVGAGI (reference sequence). V gave up 5 bases and J gave up 4 bases, with 15 bases separating them. Here the CDR3 DNA reads TGTGCCAGCAGTCCACAGGTTGGTCCTTACAATGAGCAGTTCTTC. Residues: CASSPQVGPYNEQFF.

This clonotype was recorded at least ten times. The chain employs TRBV20-1 and TRBJ2-7; TRBD1 aligns across 7 bases. The CDR3 extends over 11 amino acids. CDR1 is DFQATT, CDR2 SNEGSKA, per germline (reference sequence). V dropped 6 bases and J dropped 3; count of bases not matched to a gene: 2. CDR3 amino acids: CSAWDSYEQYF. DNA for the CDR3: TGCAGTGCGTGGGACAGCTACGAGCAGTACTTC.

This clonotype has just a few counts. The rearrangement links TRBV20-1 to TRBJ2-7; either TRBD1 or TRBD2 may supply D (5 bases each). Germline CDR1 and CDR2: DFQATT and SNEGSKA (reference sequence). The CDR3 runs 14 residues. V shed 0 bases and J shed 3 bases, with 12 bases lying between them. The CDR3 spells CSARDGAGNYEQYF. DNA of the CDR3: TGCAGTGCTAGAGACGGGGCAGGGAACTACGAGCAGTACTTC.

The rearrangement links TRBV18 to TRBJ2-3; D remains ambiguous. From germline, CDR1 is KGHSH and CDR2 LQKENI. V was cut by 3 bases and J by 6 bases, with 13 bases left in between. The CDR3 is made up of 14 amino acids. CDR3 DNA: TGTGCCAGCTCACCTCCAGAGCTCCGGGATACGCAGTATTTT. This sequence encodes CASSPPELRDTQYF.

The chain couples TRBV13 to TRBJ1-1, with TRBD1 matching 7 bases. The CDR3 length is 14 residues. CDR1 is PRHDT, CDR2 FYEKMQ, per germline (reference sequence). Trimming removed 2 bases from V and 4 bases from J; junction bases left unmatched: 4. The CDR3 spells CASSLLGQSTEAFF. In DNA form, the CDR3 reads TGTGCCAGCAGCTTATTGGGACAGAGCACTGAAGCTTTCTTT.

Ten or more counts support this clonotype. The chain combines TRBV7-2 with TRBJ1-1; D not certain. There are 13 residues in the CDR3. V was trimmed by 2 bases and J by 0 bases, leaving 4 bases between them. In germline, CDR1 is SGHTA, CDR2 FQGNSA. Written as DNA, the CDR3 is TGTGCCAGCAGCTTAAGGATGAACACTGAAGCTTTCTTT. Translating gives CASSLRMNTEAFF.

The chain uses TRBV6-6 and TRBJ1-4, with D maybe TRBD1 (6 bases). The germline CDR1 and CDR2 sequences are MNHNY and SVGAGI (reference sequence). This CDR3 is built from 15 residues. The ends were cut back, 6 bases at V and 8 bases at J, with 19 bases in the middle. CDR3 nucleotides: TGTGCCAGCAGGGGGTCGGGCAGGGGATCCGAAAAACTGTTTTTT. It is translated as CASRGSGRGSEKLFF.